This TCR beta chain was recorded in a study of blood T cell repertoires in COVID-19. For the study at large: Samples representing acute and convalescent COVID-19 were sourced from the United States, Italy and Spain. The cDNA or gDNA used as material had been derived from T cells, B-cell-depleted T cells, or PBMCs.

Profiling relied on immunoSEQ multiplex PCR, and the TCRdb table lists in-frame clones only, not all of them. The repertoire includes about 71,000 clones, around 85% of them detected once, and roughly 5% sits in the top ten. Germline V CDR1 and CDR2: SGHTA, FQGNSA. This CDR3 has 15 residues. The V end lost 5 bases, the J end lost 0 bases, and 14 bases lay between the germline ends. The receptor was derived from a man aged 80 or over with acute or convalescent COVID-19. The sequenced material came from peripheral blood. The chain links TRBV7-2 to TRBJ2-7, with D perhaps TRBD2 (5 bases). CDR3 in DNA: TGTGCCAGCAGCAAAGCACTAGAGGCCTCCTACGAGCAGTACTTC. Amino acids: CASSKALEASYEQYF.